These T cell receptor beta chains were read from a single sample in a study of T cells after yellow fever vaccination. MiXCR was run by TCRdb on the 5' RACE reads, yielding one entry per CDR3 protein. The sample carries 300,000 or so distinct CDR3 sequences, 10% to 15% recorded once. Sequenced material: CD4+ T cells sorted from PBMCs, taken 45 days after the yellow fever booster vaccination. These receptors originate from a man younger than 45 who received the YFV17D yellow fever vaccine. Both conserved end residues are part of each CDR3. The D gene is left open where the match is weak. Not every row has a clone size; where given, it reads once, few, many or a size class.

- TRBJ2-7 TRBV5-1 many TGCGCCAGTACCCCACGGACGGCCACCCAACCCTACGAGCAGTACTTC CASTPRTATQPYEQYF
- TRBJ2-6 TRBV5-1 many TGCGCCAGCAGCTTGGTCAGCGACGGGGCCAACGTCCTGACTTTC CASSLVSDGANVLTF
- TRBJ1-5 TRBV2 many TGTGCCAGCAGTGACCATCAGCCCCAGCATTTT CASSDHQPQHF
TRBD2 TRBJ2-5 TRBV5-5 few TGTGCCAGCAGCCGATTAGCGGGAGGTGTGGCCCAGTACTTC CASSRLAGGVAQYF
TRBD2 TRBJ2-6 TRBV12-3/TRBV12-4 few TGTGCCAGCAGGTCCCACGGTCTAGCGGGAGTCGGTGGGGCCAACGTCCTGACTTTC CASRSHGLAGVGGANVLTF
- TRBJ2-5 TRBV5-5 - TGTGCCAGCCAAAATACCGGGCCTCCTCAAGAGACCCAGTACTTC CASQNTGPPQETQYF
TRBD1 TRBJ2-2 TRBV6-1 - TGTGCCAGCAGTCATGACAGGGTTGGCACCGGGGAGCTGTTTTTT CASSHDRVGTGELFF
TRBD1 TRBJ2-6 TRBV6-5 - TGTGCCAGCAGTTACCCCCGGACAGGGTACACTGGGGCCAACGTCCTGACTTTC CASSYPRTGYTGANVLTF
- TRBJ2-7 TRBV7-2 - TGTGCCAGCAGCCTCACTACGGGCCGCTACGAGCAGTACTTC CASSLTTGRYEQYF
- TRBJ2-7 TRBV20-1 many TGCAGTGCTAGACAACCCCAGAGAGACGAGCAGTACTTC CSARQPQRDEQYF
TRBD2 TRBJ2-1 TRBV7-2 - TGTGCCAGCAGCTTAGCGCCGGGGGGTGCCTACAATGAGCAGTTCTTC CASSLAPGGAYNEQFF
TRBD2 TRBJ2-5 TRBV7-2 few TGTGCCAGCAGCTTATTAGGACTAGCGGGAGGAGAGACCCAGTACTTC CASSLLGLAGGETQYF
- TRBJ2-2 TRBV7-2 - TGTGCCAGCAGCTTCGGGGCAACCCAGAGCACCGGGGAGCTGTTTTTT CASSFGATQSTGELFF
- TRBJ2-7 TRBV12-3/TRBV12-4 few TGTGCCAGCAGTCCCCCTGGCTACGAGCAGTACTTC CASSPPGYEQYF
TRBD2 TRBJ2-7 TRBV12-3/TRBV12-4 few TGTGCCAGCAGTCCCGGGGCTAGCGGGATGTACGAGCAGTACTTC CASSPGASGMYEQYF
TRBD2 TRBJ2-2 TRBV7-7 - TGTGCTAGCGGGGGGCCGGCCCGCCCCGGGGAGCTGTTTTTT CASGGPARPGELFF
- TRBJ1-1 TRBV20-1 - TGCAGTGCTAGAGCTTTCTTGGCGGGGAACACTGAAGCTTTCTTT CSARAFLAGNTEAFF